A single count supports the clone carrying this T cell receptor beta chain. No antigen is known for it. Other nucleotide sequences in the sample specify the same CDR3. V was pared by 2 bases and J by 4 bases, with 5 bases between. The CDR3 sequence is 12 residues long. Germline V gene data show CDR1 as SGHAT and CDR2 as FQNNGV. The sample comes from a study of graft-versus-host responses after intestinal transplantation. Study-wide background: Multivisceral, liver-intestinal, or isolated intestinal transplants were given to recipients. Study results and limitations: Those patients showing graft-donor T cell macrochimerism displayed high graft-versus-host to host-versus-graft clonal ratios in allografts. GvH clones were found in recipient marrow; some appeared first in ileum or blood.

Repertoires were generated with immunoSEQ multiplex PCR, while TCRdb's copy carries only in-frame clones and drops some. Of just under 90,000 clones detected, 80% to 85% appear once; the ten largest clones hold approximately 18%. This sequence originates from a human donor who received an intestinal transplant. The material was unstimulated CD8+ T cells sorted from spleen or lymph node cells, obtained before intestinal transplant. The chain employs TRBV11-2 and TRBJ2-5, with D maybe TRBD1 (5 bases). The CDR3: CASSLQGETQYF. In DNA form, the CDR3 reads TGTGCCAGCAGCTTACAGGGAGAGACCCAGTACTTC.